Detailed here is one T cell receptor (beta chain). The antigen remains unidentified. The record originates from a study of CD8+CD57+ T cells in acquired aplastic anemia. Study results and caveats: Shared by patients and controls, 25 to 30 CD8+ CDR3s were abundant in patients.

Sequenced patients had shown CD8+CD57+ cell expansion by flow cytometry. CDR3 length: 12 amino acids. The V gene's germline CDR1 is SNHLY and CDR2 FYNNEI. V lost 5 bases and J lost 0, with 2 bases in between. CDR3 and TCR beta VDJ profiling relied on genomic DNA as the template. TCRdb reanalysed the reads using MiXCR and keeps one entry per CDR3 protein. Of 200,000 or so distinct CDR3 sequences in the sample, around half are singletons; the top ten hold around 9.7%. The specimen sequenced was sorted CD4+, CD8+, or CD8+CD57+ T cells (not recorded which) from PBMCs. This TCR was recovered from a human donor with aplastic anemia. This chain uses TRBV2 with TRBJ2-4; D not resolved. This chain's CDR3 is CASSLAKNIQYF. The CDR3 coding sequence is TGTGCCAGCAGTTTAGCCAAAAACATTCAGTACTTC.